Sequencing of this T cell receptor (beta chain) was carried out in a study of beta chain features in type 1 diabetes. Background on the study: The examined sorted cells totaled about 98 million across samples.

This clone turned up a few times. Its cognate antigen is unknown. V lost 4 bases, J lost 2 bases, and 19 bases lay in between. The CDR3 is made up of 17 amino acids. Germline CDR1 reads LGHNT; CDR2 reads FRNRAP. Points from the study as a whole: Resolution of whether HLA type affects TCRB rearrangement was not achieved here.

Isolated RNA was reverse transcribed in full, so expressed TCRB transcripts were sequenced. Profiled with immunoSEQ multiplex PCR; TCRdb holds only in-frame clones, not every one. The sample records roughly 230,000 clones, more than 9% being singletons. This clonotype originated in a woman under 30 in good health. Sequences were obtained from naive CD4+ T cells from blood. The chain carries TRBV12-5 and TRBJ2-3, with a tentative D call TRBD2 (5 bases). The CDR3 spells CASGSYLGGGHTDTQYF. CDR3 nucleotide sequence: TGTGCTAGTGGTTCGTACCTTGGAGGCGGCCACACAGATACGCAGTATTTT.